The entry that follows covers one T cell receptor beta chain sequence. This record belongs to a study of blood T cell repertoires in COVID-19. Study-level background: Sites in the United States, Italy and Spain provided acute and convalescent COVID-19 samples.

In the source study's methods: From reference gene primer amplification, estimates of nucleated cell counts were derived. Data came from immunoSEQ multiplex PCR; TCRdb stores just in-frame clones and leaves some out. V, J and clone size were drawn from that table, and D and trimming were deduced from the DNA. The top ten hold more than 2.5% of the sample, which has about 180,000 clones, 70% to 90% seen once. Germline lookup yields CDR1 SGDLS and CDR2 YYNGEE. The CDR3 spans 16 residues. V was pared by 0 bases and J by 4 bases, with 5 bases of the junction left unmatched. V usage is TRBV9 and J usage is TRBJ2-2; 8 bases match TRBD2. Sequencing was carried out using peripheral blood. This receptor was identified in a man aged 55 to 69 with acute or convalescent COVID-19. CDR3: CASSVVTGGPTGELFF. The CDR3 DNA follows: TGTGCCAGCAGCGTAGTAACGGGAGGGCCCACCGGGGAGCTGTTTTTT.